Below, 27 T cell receptor beta chains from the same sample are listed, as sequenced in a study of cytomegalovirus exposure and HLA in healthy donors. 13 Jbeta primers and 60 Vbeta primers were used for the PCR. Using immunoSEQ multiplex PCR, the repertoire was profiled, and TCRdb retains in-frame clones only, with some absent. The profile covers around 150,000 clones, with approximately 77% appearing a single time and over 1.1% taken by the ten largest. Source material: PBMCs. These TCRs come from a man younger than 35 in good health and CMV-seronegative.

This clone came up a few times. The chain carries TRBV7-9 and TRBJ1-1, with TRBD1 as a possible D gene (5 bases). V was clipped by 3 bases and J by 4 bases, with 15 bases between them. The CDR3 is 15 residues long. Per the germline V gene, CDR1 is SEHNR and CDR2 is FQNEAQ (reference sequence). The CDR3 is CASSLADKVGTEAFF. In DNA form, the CDR3 reads TGTGCCAGCAGCTTGGCGGACAAAGTTGGCACTGAAGCTTTCTTT.

The J gene is TRBJ2-1, the V gene TRBV7-9; 10 bases match TRBD2. The CDR3 runs 16 residues. V lost 5 bases to trimming and J lost 15 bases; unmatched junction nucleotides: 19. Germline assignment: CDR1 SEHNR and CDR2 FQNEAQ (reference sequence). CDR3 nucleotides: TGTGCCAGCAGCCTCCGGGCAGCGGGAGGGCCCGTGTCCCCGTTCTTC. Translated: CASSLRAAGGPVSPFF.

A word on this clone: At one end, the junction sequence differs from germline, possibly due to a read error. The chain uses TRBV6-6 and TRBJ2-7; D perhaps matches TRBD1 (6 bases). The CDR3 extends over 14 amino acids. Germline CDR1 is MNHNY and CDR2 is SVGAGI (reference sequence). CDR3 residues: CAISFTRQGYEQYF. CDR3 DNA sequence: TGTGCCATCAGTTTCACCCGGCAGGGGTACGAGCAGTACTTC.

CDR3 sequence: CASSQDPRIPPGNEQFF. Here the CDR3 DNA reads TGTGCCAGCAGCCAAGACCCCCGGATACCACCGGGCAATGAGCAGTTCTTC. The J gene is TRBJ2-1, the V gene TRBV14, with no clear D. CDR3 size: 17 residues. The V and J ends lost 0 bases and 6 bases respectively, with 18 bases between them. Germline V gene sequence: CDR1 SGHDN, CDR2 FVKESK.

The V call is TRBV4-1, the J call TRBJ2-1; possible D gene TRBD2, 6 bases. Germline CDR1 is MGHRA and CDR2 is YSYEKL. This CDR3 comprises 17 residues. Trimming cost V 2 bases and J 0 bases, with 14 bases left between them. CDR3 amino acids: CASSQRGSGPSYNEQFF. The CDR3 DNA is TGCGCCAGCAGCCAAAGAGGTAGCGGTCCCTCCTACAATGAGCAGTTCTTC.

The gene calls are TRBV4-3 and TRBJ1-2; tentatively, D is TRBD1 (6 bases). This CDR3 has 16 amino acids. Germline CDR1 reads LGHNA; CDR2 reads YSLEER. V was clipped by 2 bases and J by 4 bases, with 17 bases between them. CDR3 in amino acids: CASSQYTGSGAYGYTF. The CDR3 coding sequence is TGCGCCAGCAGCCAATACACAGGGTCAGGGGCCTATGGCTACACCTTC.

In its sample, this clone was seen once. This sequence joins TRBV28 and TRBJ1-2; TRBD1 matches at 7 bases. Germline CDR1 reads MDHEN; CDR2 reads SYDVKM. The J segment lost 3 bases and the V segment lost 5 bases, leaving 9 bases of the junction unmatched. This CDR3 contains 15 residues. This chain's CDR3 is CASSVGTDRHYGYTF. DNA for the CDR3: TGTGCCAGCAGTGTAGGGACAGACAGGCACTATGGCTACACCTTC.

This clone was found once. CDR3 nucleotides: TGTGCCAGTAGTATAATATCGAGCGGGAGGGGTTTGTTCTTC. Its protein product is CASSIISSGRGLFF. This chain uses TRBV19 with TRBJ2-1, with 10 bases lining up with TRBD2. This CDR3 is 14 amino acids long. The germline gives CDR1 LNHDA, CDR2 SQIVND (reference sequence). Germline trimming cut 2 bases from V and 15 bases from J; bases unmatched to any gene: 10.

This chain joins TRBV7-9 and TRBJ2-4, with 12 bases lining up with TRBD2. Germline loops: CDR1 SEHNR, CDR2 FQNEAQ (reference sequence). The CDR3 is 16 amino acids. The V gene end was trimmed by 5 bases and the J gene end by 6 bases; junction bases not matched to a gene: 8. The CDR3 region is CASSVRLAGEGNIQYF. CDR3 DNA sequence: TGTGCCAGCAGCGTCCGACTAGCGGGAGAGGGAAACATTCAGTACTTC.

V gene TRBV5-1 combines with J gene TRBJ2-1; 10 bases agree with TRBD2. Germline CDR1 reads SGHRS; CDR2 reads YFSETQ. The CDR3 is 14 amino acids. Germline trimming cut 7 bases from V and 4 bases from J; bases unmatched to any gene: 5. The CDR3 sequence: CASRGLAEYNEQFF. In DNA, the CDR3 is TGCGCCAGCCGCGGACTAGCGGAGTACAATGAGCAGTTCTTC.

To note about this clone: The germline gene is not matched at one end of the junction; a read error may be the cause. The genes are TRBV7-9 and TRBJ2-7; D ambiguous. In germline, CDR1 is SEHNR, CDR2 FQNEAQ (reference sequence). The CDR3 loop spans 12 amino acids. CDR3 DNA: TGTTCCAGCAGCCATACACCTTACGAGCAGTACTTC. Its translation: CSSSHTPYEQYF.

The chain has TRBV25-1 and TRBJ2-7, with 11 bases that match TRBD1. With 2 bases clipped from V and 3 bases from J, the junction kept 3 bases outside the gene matches. Germline-derived CDR1 and CDR2 are MGHDK and SYGVNS. The CDR3 is 15 residues long. CDR3 region: CASSETGTGGYEQYF. The CDR3 DNA reads TGTGCCAGCAGTGAAACTGGGACAGGGGGCTACGAGCAGTACTTC.

V gene TRBV5-1 combines with J gene TRBJ2-1; unclear D gene. CDR1 and CDR2 (germline): SGHRS, YFSETQ. V was trimmed by 0 bases and J by 10 bases, leaving 8 bases between them. The CDR3 is 12 amino acids. The CDR3 loop is CASSLDRVEQFF. The DNA of the CDR3 is TGCGCCAGCAGCTTGGACCGGGTCGAGCAGTTCTTC. The full variable domain, its missing parts supplied by reference TRBV5-1 and TRBJ2-1, is KAGVTQTPRYLIKTRGQQVTLSCSPISGHRSVSWYQQTPGQGLQFLFEYFSETQRNKGNFPGRFSGRQFSNSRSEMNVSTLELGDSALYLCASSLDRVEQFFGPGTRLTVL.

This rearrangement joins TRBV18 to TRBJ1-1; a possible D gene is TRBD1 (6 bases). Germline assignment: CDR1 KGHSH and CDR2 LQKENI. The CDR3 contains 13 residues. V lost 4 bases, J lost 1 base, and 7 bases lay in between. The CDR3 DNA sequence: TGTGCCAGCTCACTGGGACAGAACACTGAAGCTTTCTTT. Its translation: CASSLGQNTEAFF.

The V call is TRBV5-6, the J call TRBJ2-7, with a tentative D call TRBD1 (5 bases). This CDR3 is built from 14 residues. Trimming shortened V by 0 bases and J by 7 bases, and 14 bases separated the two germline ends. Looked up from germline, CDR1 is SGHDT and CDR2 is YYEEEE. CDR3 in DNA: TGTGCCAGCAGCTTGGGGGGCCAGGCAGAGGAGCAGTACTTC. Protein: CASSLGGQAEEQYF.

This chain connects TRBV27 to TRBJ2-4, with D perhaps matching TRBD2 (7 bases). This CDR3 has 12 amino acids. Germline CDR1 reads MNHEY; CDR2 reads SMNVEV (reference sequence). V lost 11 bases, J lost 6 bases, and 14 bases lay in between. The CDR3 DNA sequence: TGTGCCCCTCCCGGGGGGCCAAACATTCAGTACTTC. Residues: CAPPGGPNIQYF.

This chain uses TRBV7-8 with TRBJ2-1, with 9 bases aligning to TRBD1. In germline, CDR1 is SGHVS, CDR2 FQNEAQ. The CDR3 is made up of 16 amino acids. J lost 4 bases, V lost 2 bases, and 6 bases had no gene match. The DNA for the CDR3 is TGTGCCAGCAGCTTAACAGGGGGCGAAGGATACAATGAGCAGTTCTTC. The encoded protein is CASSLTGGEGYNEQFF.

The sample holds a few counts of this clone. The chain has TRBV11-2 and TRBJ2-3; tentatively, D is TRBD2 (5 bases). The CDR3 runs to 15 residues. Germline values: CDR1 SGHAT, CDR2 FQNNGV. The V end lost 2 bases, the J end lost 4 bases, and 13 bases lay between the germline ends. The CDR3 DNA reads as TGTGCCAGCAGCTTACGGACTGCCTTGGCAGATACGCAGTATTTT. Amino acid sequence: CASSLRTALADTQYF. Drawing the rest from reference TRBV11-2 and TRBJ2-3, the complete variable domain is EAGVAQSPRYKIIEKRQSVAFWCNPISGHATLYWYQQILGQGPKLLIQFQNNGVVDDSQLPKDRFSAERLKGVDSTLKIQPAKLEDSAVYLCASSLRTALADTQYFGPGTRLTVL.

This rearrangement joins TRBV7-2 to TRBJ2-5; D is undetermined. Germline CDR1 is SGHTA and CDR2 is FQGNSA. Deletions cut 2 bases from V and 5 bases from J, with 9 bases between. The CDR3 extends over 13 amino acids. CDR3 amino acids: CASSLPVVETQYF. CDR3 nucleotides: TGTGCCAGCAGCTTACCGGTAGTGGAGACCCAGTACTTC.

This clone was observed once. The chain's CDR3 is CASRPRTSGPKETQYF. DNA of the CDR3: TGCGCCAGCAGACCCCGGACTAGCGGGCCCAAAGAGACCCAGTACTTC. The gene calls are TRBV5-1 and TRBJ2-5; 11 positions match TRBD2. V was clipped by 5 bases and J by 3 bases; unmatched bases: 9. This CDR3 region has 16 residues. Germline V gene sequence: CDR1 SGHRS, CDR2 YFSETQ.

The chain uses TRBV5-6 and TRBJ2-7; 10 nucleotides match TRBD2. Unmatched junction bases numbered 12, after V lost 0 bases and J lost 6 bases. From germline, CDR1 is SGHDT and CDR2 YYEEEE. CDR3 length: 17 residues. In DNA, the CDR3 is TGTGCCAGCAGCTTGGGGGGGTCTAGCGGGAGCCTGGGCGAGCAGTACTTC. Encoded protein: CASSLGGSSGSLGEQYF.

The rearrangement links TRBV28 to TRBJ2-7; D may be TRBD2 (5 bases). This CDR3 has 11 residues. CDR1 is MDHEN, CDR2 SYDVKM, per germline. V shed 10 bases and J shed 0 bases, with 7 bases lying between them. This CDR3 reads CATRDSYEQYF. CDR3 DNA: TGTGCCACACGGGACTCCTACGAGCAGTACTTC.

Only one count was recorded for this clone. This chain joins TRBV9 and TRBJ2-1; 8 bases match TRBD2. This CDR3 has 14 amino acids. Germline V gene data show CDR1 as SGDLS and CDR2 as YYNGEE. The V segment lost 4 bases and the J segment 4 bases; nucleotides outside the gene matches: 4. The CDR3 region is CASSPGLEYNEQFF. The DNA of the CDR3 is TGTGCCAGCAGCCCGGGACTAGAGTACAATGAGCAGTTCTTC.

The chain has TRBV10-3 and TRBJ1-2, with D perhaps matching TRBD1 (5 bases). Germline-derived CDR1 and CDR2 are ENHRY and SYGVKD. The CDR3 consists of 13 residues. Deletions cut 6 bases from V and 2 bases from J, with 10 bases between. In DNA form, the CDR3 reads TGTGCCATCAGACCGACAGAGAACTATGGCTACACCTTC. Translation: CAIRPTENYGYTF.

The chain couples TRBV30 to TRBJ2-3, with TRBD1 as a possible D gene (5 bases). Germline V gene lookup returns CDR1 GTSNPN and CDR2 SVGIG (reference sequence). V lost 0 bases and J 6 bases, leaving 10 bases between the germline ends. CDR3 size: 13 residues. CDR3 sequence: CAWSVGQTDTQYF. The CDR3 DNA is TGTGCCTGGAGTGTGGGGCAAACGGATACGCAGTATTTT.

The J gene is TRBJ1-1, the V gene TRBV28; no clear D gene. The CDR3 has 13 residues. Trimming removed 6 bases at V and 1 base at J, with 9 bases between. Germline V CDR1 and CDR2: MDHEN, SYDVKM. CDR3 nucleotides: TGTGCCAGCAGACGGGAAGGGAACACTGAAGCTTTCTTT. Its translation: CASRREGNTEAFF.

The chain links TRBV6-6 to TRBJ2-1; D remains ambiguous. Per germline, CDR1 MNHNY and CDR2 SVGAGI (reference sequence). V was pared by 8 bases and J by 0 bases, with 8 bases between. The CDR3 totals 13 residues. DNA for the CDR3: TGTGCCAGCGCGAGTAGCTCCTACAATGAGCAGTTCTTC. Protein sequence: CASASSSYNEQFF.